The 27 T cell receptor beta chains in this list originate from one sample, sequenced in a study of blood T cells in healthy people across ages (dated by TCRdb to the mid-2010s). Libraries were constructed by 5' RACE. Sequencer: Illumina HiSeq 2500. The second PCR ran for about 6 to 12 cycles and used a J-beta primer mix along with a sample-barcoded 5' primer. TCRdb reprocessed the public reads (quality trimming at Q25 with fastp, clone calling with MiXCR) and kept in-frame beta chains. Rows with one shared CDR3 protein collapse into an entry with the most common genes and DNA. This sample holds 900,000 to 950,000 distinct CDR3 sequences; approximately 32% were observed only once. The top ten constitute roughly a tenth of the sample. The same sample was also used in a study of T cells of mothers and their children.

The sample consisted of blood. These TCRs come from a woman between 40 and 55 years old in good health.

The chain uses TRBV9 and TRBJ1-2; D unresolved. CDR3 length: 14 residues. Germline V gene sequence: CDR1 SGDLS, CDR2 YYNGEE. With 0 bases removed from V and 2 bases from J, the gap between germline ends came to 8 bases. This chain's CDR3 is CASSVAGGNYGYTF. CDR3 in DNA: TGTGCCAGCAGCGTAGCGGGCGGGAACTATGGCTACACCTTC.

This clonotype occurred many times. This chain joins TRBV24-1 and TRBJ2-5, with 8 bases lining up with TRBD1. With V trimmed by 3 bases and J by 5 bases, 7 bases remained unmatched. The V gene's germline CDR1 is KGHDR and CDR2 SFDVKD. This CDR3 is built from 15 residues. The CDR3 spells CATSDARGPEETQYF. Written as DNA, the CDR3 is TGTGCCACCAGTGATGCCAGGGGGCCTGAGGAGACCCAGTACTTC.

The V gene is TRBV12-3 or TRBV12-4, the J gene TRBJ2-7; D is undetermined. The ends were cut back, 6 bases at V and 0 bases at J, with 12 bases in the middle. The CDR3 spans 14 residues. The CDR3 sequence is CASRVGTTSYEQYF. Written as DNA, the CDR3 is TGTGCCAGCAGGGTCGGAACCACCTCCTACGAGCAGTACTTC.

This clonotype was observed a few times. This sequence joins TRBV7-9 and TRBJ1-1, with 7 nucleotides matching TRBD1. Germline CDR1 reads SEHNR; CDR2 reads FQNEAQ (reference sequence). Trimming cost V 4 bases and J 3 bases; bases outside gene matches: 5. The CDR3 covers 14 residues. CDR3 coding DNA: TGTGCCAGCAGCTCGGACAGGCCCGACACTGAAGCTTTCTTT. It is translated as CASSSDRPDTEAFF. The whole variable domain, remainder taken from reference TRBV7-9 and TRBJ1-1, is DTGVSQNPRHKITKRGQNVTFRCDPISEHNRLYWYRQTLGQGPEFLTYFQNEAQLEKSRLLSDRFSAERPKGSFSTLEIQRTEQGDSAMYLCASSSDRPDTEAFFGQGTRLTVV.

Comment on this clonotype: Since a much larger clone is just one base distant, this may be a read error. J is TRBJ2-5 and V is TRBV7-2; tentative D call: TRBD1 (6 bases). Per germline, CDR1 SGHTA and CDR2 FQGNSA. Trimming removed 5 bases at V and 11 bases at J, with 21 bases between. This CDR3 has 14 amino acids. The CDR3 DNA follows: TGTGCCAGCAGCCCCGTGGGGGCTAGGTATGAGCAGTACTTC. This sequence encodes CASSPVGARYEQYF.

The V call is TRBV9, the J call TRBJ2-5, with D perhaps being TRBD1 or TRBD2 (6 bases each). The ends were cut back, 5 bases at V and 3 bases at J, with 17 bases in the middle. Per the germline V gene, CDR1 is SGDLS and CDR2 is YYNGEE. The CDR3 has 15 amino acids. As DNA, the CDR3 is TGTGCCAGCAGTAAAGGGGGGTTCAGGGAAGAGACCCAGTACTTC. It encodes CASSKGGFREETQYF.

This clonotype was detected ten times or more. The V and J genes are TRBV27 and TRBJ1-1; TRBD1 agrees at 7 bases. V dropped 6 bases and J dropped 0; count of bases not matched to a gene: 10. There are 16 residues in the CDR3. CDR1 is MNHEY, CDR2 SMNVEV, per germline (reference sequence). Written as DNA, the CDR3 is TGTGCCAGCAGCCCCTCGGGCAGGGGGGTGAACACTGAAGCTTTCTTT. Protein product: CASSPSGRGVNTEAFF.

This sequence joins TRBV18 and TRBJ2-5; D is possibly TRBD2 (5 bases). Trimming left V 6 bases short and J 4 bases short, with 18 bases between. CDR1 and CDR2 (germline): KGHSH, LQKENI. The length of the CDR3 is 15 residues. The DNA for the CDR3 is TGTGCCAGCTCCCCGAGCCGGGGAAAGGGAGAGACCCAGTACTTC. Protein sequence: CASSPSRGKGETQYF.

In regard to this clonotype: Given a much more abundant clone one base away, this may be a read error. The rearrangement links TRBV6-8 to TRBJ2-7; D call uncertain. TRBJ2-5 matches the DNA end more closely, so the J call is doubtful. The CDR3 spans 13 residues. Germline CDR1 is MNHGY and CDR2 is SAAAGT. In nucleotides, the CDR3 is TGTGCCAGCAGGGATCTGCGCGGAAAGACCCAGTACTTC. Protein sequence: CASRDLRGKTQYF.

This clonotype was seen only a few times. This chain links TRBV20-1 with TRBJ1-1; D might be TRBD1 (5 bases). Germline lookup yields CDR1 DFQATT and CDR2 SNEGSKA (reference sequence). CDR3 length equals 14 residues. The V and J ends lost 3 bases and 0 bases respectively, with 11 bases between them. The CDR3 is CSASIGQLNTEAFF. CDR3 coding DNA: TGCAGTGCTAGTATCGGACAACTGAACACTGAAGCTTTCTTT.

This clonotype occurred once. The V gene is TRBV7-2, the J gene TRBJ1-3; possible D gene TRBD1, 5 bases. V was pared by 3 bases and J by 0 bases, with 15 bases between. CDR1 and CDR2 (germline): SGHTA, FQGNSA. The CDR3 loop spans 17 amino acids. In DNA, the CDR3 is TGTGCCAGCAGCTTCAGGGCCCCCCACTCCTCTGGAAACACCATATATTTT. Its protein is CASSFRAPHSSGNTIYF.

Only a few counts were recorded for this clonotype. The chain recombines TRBV4-3 with TRBJ1-2, with unresolved D. V dropped 3 bases and J dropped 4 bases, with 9 bases sitting between them. Looked up from germline, CDR1 is LGHNA and CDR2 is YSLEER. The CDR3 is 13 amino acids. CDR3 loop: CASSQGSTYGYTF. CDR3 sequence (DNA): TGCGCCAGCAGCCAGGGGAGCACCTATGGCTACACCTTC.

The rearrangement joins TRBV2 to TRBJ1-6, with no clear D. Trimming took 6 bases from V and 14 from J, leaving 14 bases between them. This CDR3 region has 12 residues. CDR1 SNHLY and CDR2 FYNNEI come from the germline V gene. CDR3 sequence: CASSPRLVTLHF. DNA for the CDR3: TGTGCCAGCAGCCCCCGCTTGGTGACCCTCCACTTT.

The chain links TRBV7-2 to TRBJ1-5, with D hard to call. In germline, CDR1 is SGHTA, CDR2 FQGNSA. CDR3 size: 13 residues. V was shortened by 6 bases and J by 11 bases, with 17 bases between the two germline ends. DNA for the CDR3: TGTGCCAGCAGACCAACTAATGAGGGAACCCAGCATTTT. This encodes CASRPTNEGTQHF.

About this clonotype: This may arise from a read error, as a much more abundant clone is one base away. The chain combines TRBV29-1 with TRBJ2-7; either TRBD1 or TRBD2 may fit D (5 bases each). CDR1 is SQVTM, CDR2 ANQGSEA, per germline. The CDR3 is made up of 12 amino acids. The V end lost 7 bases, the J end lost 3 bases, and 13 bases lay between the germline ends. In DNA form, the CDR3 reads TGCAGCGGTGGGGACGGATTCTACGAGCAGTACTTC. It specifies CSGGDGFYEQYF.

The rearrangement links TRBV6-4 to TRBJ2-7, with D unresolved. The V and J ends lost 0 bases and 7 bases respectively, with 10 bases between them. The germline V gene has CDR1 MRHNA and CDR2 SNTAGT. The CDR3 totals 13 residues. The CDR3 region is CASSDSPTNEQYF. The CDR3 DNA is TGTGCCAGCAGTGACTCCCCCACGAATGAGCAGTACTTC.

The chain links TRBV20-1 to TRBJ2-5; D perhaps matches TRBD1 (5 bases). CDR1 and CDR2 (germline): DFQATT, SNEGSKA (reference sequence). This CDR3 contains 15 residues. V lost 5 bases to trimming and J lost 5 bases, with 21 bases between them. CDR3 DNA: TGCAGTGCTCAACCCTTCGTCGGCAGGGCGGAGACCCAGTACTTC. Its translation is CSAQPFVGRAETQYF.

This clonotype has a count of ten or more. This CDR3 reads CASSQAGQGFYYGYTF. The CDR3 DNA reads as TGCGCCAGCAGCCAGGCGGGACAGGGATTCTACTATGGCTACACCTTC. The chain has TRBV4-1 and TRBJ1-2; 9 positions agree with TRBD1. V lost 3 bases and J lost 3; bases outside the gene matches: 8. This CDR3 contains 16 residues. Germline-derived CDR1 and CDR2 are MGHRA and YSYEKL.

This clonotype was seen repeatedly, ten times or more. V and J are TRBV5-1 and TRBJ2-6; D may be TRBD1 (5 bases). The CDR3 consists of 15 residues. Germline V CDR1 and CDR2: SGHRS, YFSETQ. V gave up 4 bases and J gave up 0 bases, with 8 bases separating them. Here the CDR3 DNA reads TGCGCCAGCAGCCTGACAGCCTCTGGGGCCAACGTCCTGACTTTC. Its protein product is CASSLTASGANVLTF.

This clonotype was counted ten times or more. This sequence joins TRBV12-3 or TRBV12-4 and TRBJ2-2; 8 bases line up with TRBD1. The CDR3 has 22 residues. With 0 bases clipped from V and 0 bases from J, the junction kept 18 bases outside the gene matches. The CDR3 reads CASSLAGQGLLRPFANTGELFF. The CDR3, as DNA: TGTGCCAGCAGTTTAGCAGGACAGGGCCTTTTACGACCGTTCGCGAACACCGGGGAGCTGTTTTTT.

The rearrangement joins TRBV9 to TRBJ1-5; 8 nucleotides agree with TRBD1. Germline V CDR1 and CDR2: SGDLS, YYNGEE. V shed 7 bases, J shed 2 bases, and the junction held 20 bases outside the gene matches. This CDR3 has 19 amino acids. CDR3 sequence (DNA): TGTGCCAGCCACCTGCAGCGTAGTCAGGTGACAGGGGGCAATCAGCCCCAGCATTTT. Protein product: CASHLQRSQVTGGNQPQHF.

This clonotype was observed at least ten times. The chain carries TRBV7-2 and TRBJ2-5; 11 bases match TRBD1. The germline CDR1 and CDR2 sequences are SGHTA and FQGNSA. CDR3 length: 16 residues. The trim removed 4 bases at V and 5 bases at J, leaving 9 bases unmatched. CDR3 protein: CASSWTGGAAGETQYF. For the CDR3, the DNA is TGTGCCAGCAGCTGGACAGGGGGCGCGGCTGGGGAGACCCAGTACTTC.

The V and J genes are TRBV7-2 and TRBJ2-1; TRBD1 agrees at 8 bases. V shed 4 bases, J shed 7 bases, and the junction held 15 bases outside the gene matches. The CDR3 has 17 residues. Germline V gene lookup returns CDR1 SGHTA and CDR2 FQGNSA. The CDR3 DNA reads as TGTGCCAGCAGCTCAAAGGACAGGGCGGCCCGCTGGAATGAGCAGTTCTTC. Amino acids: CASSSKDRAARWNEQFF. Looking up the rest from reference TRBV7-2 and TRBJ2-1 gives the full variable domain: GAGVSQSPSNKVTEKGKDVELRCDPISGHTALYWYRQSLGQGLEFLIYFQGNSAPDKSGLPSDRFSAERTGGSVSTLTIQRTQQEDSAVYLCASSSKDRAARWNEQFFGPGTRLTVL.

This clonotype appeared a single time. In DNA, the CDR3 is TGTGCCAGGGGCGGACAGTCTGCAACTAATGAAAAACTGTTTTTT. This translates into CARGGQSATNEKLFF. The chain recombines TRBV21-1 with TRBJ1-4; TRBD1, the table's D call, lacks a check against the DNA. TRBV21-1 corresponds to a pseudogene. The CDR3 runs to 15 residues.

This clonotype was seen many times. This chain joins TRBV29-1 and TRBJ2-7, with D possibly matching TRBD1 (6 bases). Germline values: CDR1 SQVTM, CDR2 ANQGSEA. The CDR3 sequence is 13 residues long. Trimming pared 4 bases from V and 7 bases from J, leaving 17 bases between. CDR3: CSVATQGLLEQYF. The DNA of the CDR3 is TGCAGCGTTGCAACACAGGGCCTGTTGGAGCAGTACTTC.

The V call is TRBV5-1, the J call TRBJ1-6, with D hard to call. The V end lost 4 bases, the J end lost 0 bases, and 11 bases lay between the germline ends. The CDR3 extends over 16 amino acids. Germline V gene data show CDR1 as SGHRS and CDR2 as YFSETQ. The CDR3 coding sequence is TGCGCCAGCAGCCCAAACAGAGACTCCTATAATTCACCCCTCCACTTT. Translating it yields CASSPNRDSYNSPLHF. The full variable domain, completed using reference TRBV5-1 and TRBJ1-6, is KAGVTQTPRYLIKTRGQQVTLSCSPISGHRSVSWYQQTPGQGLQFLFEYFSETQRNKGNFPGRFSGRQFSNSRSEMNVSTLELGDSALYLCASSPNRDSYNSPLHFGNGTRLTVT.

This clonotype was seen a handful of times. J is TRBJ1-2 and V is TRBV5-8; the match to TRBD1 covers 11 bases. The CDR3 extends over 16 amino acids. J gave up 4 bases and V 0 bases, and 5 bases lay outside the gene matches. The germline gives CDR1 SGHTS, CDR2 YDEGEE. The CDR3 here is CASSLAGQGVVYGYTF. CDR3 coding DNA: TGTGCCAGCAGCTTGGCGGGACAGGGGGTAGTCTATGGCTACACCTTC.